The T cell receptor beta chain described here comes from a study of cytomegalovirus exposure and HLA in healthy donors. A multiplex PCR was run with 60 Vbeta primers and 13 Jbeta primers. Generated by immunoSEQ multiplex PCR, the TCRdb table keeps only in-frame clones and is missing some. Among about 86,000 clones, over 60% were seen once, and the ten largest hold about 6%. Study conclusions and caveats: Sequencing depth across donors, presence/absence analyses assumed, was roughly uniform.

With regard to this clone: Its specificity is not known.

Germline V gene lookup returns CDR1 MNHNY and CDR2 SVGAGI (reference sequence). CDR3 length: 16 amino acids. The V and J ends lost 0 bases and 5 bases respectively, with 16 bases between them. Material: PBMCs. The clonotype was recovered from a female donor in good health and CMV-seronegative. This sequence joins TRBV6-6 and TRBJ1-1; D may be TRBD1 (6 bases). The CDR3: CASSYSATTGITEAFF. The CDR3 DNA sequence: TGTGCCAGCAGTTACTCGGCCACCACAGGGATTACTGAAGCTTTCTTT.